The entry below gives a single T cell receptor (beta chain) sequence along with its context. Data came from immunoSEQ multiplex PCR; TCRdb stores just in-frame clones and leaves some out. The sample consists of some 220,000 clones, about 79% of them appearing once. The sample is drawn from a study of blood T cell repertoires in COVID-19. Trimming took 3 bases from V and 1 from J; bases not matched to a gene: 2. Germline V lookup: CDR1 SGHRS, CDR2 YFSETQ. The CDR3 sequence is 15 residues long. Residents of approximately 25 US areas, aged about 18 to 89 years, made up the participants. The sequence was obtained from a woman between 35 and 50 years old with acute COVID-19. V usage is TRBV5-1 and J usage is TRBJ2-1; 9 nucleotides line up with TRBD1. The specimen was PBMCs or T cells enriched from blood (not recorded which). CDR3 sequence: CASSSGTGSYNEQFF. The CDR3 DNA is TGCGCCAGCAGCTCGGGGACAGGGTCCTACAATGAGCAGTTCTTC.